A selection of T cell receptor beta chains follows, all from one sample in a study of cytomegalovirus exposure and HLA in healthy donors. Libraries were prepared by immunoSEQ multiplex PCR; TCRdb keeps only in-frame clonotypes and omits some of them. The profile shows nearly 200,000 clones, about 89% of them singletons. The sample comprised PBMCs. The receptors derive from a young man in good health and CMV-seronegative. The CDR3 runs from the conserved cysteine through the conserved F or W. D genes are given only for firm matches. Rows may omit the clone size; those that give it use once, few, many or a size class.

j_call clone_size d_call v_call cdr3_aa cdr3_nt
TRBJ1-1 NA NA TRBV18 CASSLETAEAFF TGTGCCAGCTCACTGGAAACAGCCGAAGCTTTCTTT
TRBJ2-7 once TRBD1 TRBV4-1 CASSRIGTGSSYEQYF TGCGCCAGCAGCCGTATCGGGACAGGGAGCTCCTACGAGCAGTACTTC
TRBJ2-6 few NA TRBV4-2 CASSQETLSGANVLTF TGTGCCAGCAGCCAAGAGACACTCTCTGGGGCCAACGTCCTGACTTTC
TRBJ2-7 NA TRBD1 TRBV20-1 CSASTQGEQYF TGCAGTGCTAGTACACAGGGGGAGCAGTACTTC
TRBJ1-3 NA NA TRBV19 CASRQFPAGAGNTIYF TGTGCCAGTAGACAATTTCCGGCAGGGGCCGGAAACACCATATATTTT
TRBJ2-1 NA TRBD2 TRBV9 CASSPGTSAHNEQFF TGTGCCAGCAGCCCCGGGACTAGCGCCCACAATGAGCAGTTCTTC
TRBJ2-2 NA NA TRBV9 CASSPSGEELFF TGTGCCAGCAGCCCGAGCGGTGAGGAGCTGTTTTTT
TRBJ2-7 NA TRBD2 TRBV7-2 CASSPTSGRANEQYF TGTGCCAGCAGCCCGACTAGCGGGAGGGCTAACGAGCAGTACTTC
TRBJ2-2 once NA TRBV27 CASSWNTGELFF TGTGCCAGCAGCTGGAACACCGGGGAGCTGTTTTTT
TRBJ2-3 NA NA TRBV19 CASSIAGAGRSTDTQYF TGTGCCAGTAGTATAGCCGGCGCAGGGCGAAGCACAGATACGCAGTATTTT